This T cell receptor beta chain was observed in a study of CD8 T cells in ankylosing spondylitis. This clonotype was detected only a few times. Antigen unknown. The CDR3 runs to 13 residues. Germline values: CDR1 KGHSH, CDR2 LQKENI. V gave up 3 bases and J gave up 8 bases; unmatched junction bases: 3. The study, taken as a whole, reports: A TCR beta motif made of several highly homologous variants seemed typical of ankylosing spondylitis blood.

TCRdb passed the 5' RACE reads through MiXCR, listing each CDR3 protein once. Of about 420,000 distinct CDR3 sequences listed, approximately 20% were seen once; the top ten hold about 17%. The chain carries TRBV18 and TRBJ2-1, with TRBD1 identical over 8 bases. The receptor was isolated from a male donor with ankylosing spondylitis. Sample: blood, either unsorted or a sorted T cell fraction (not recorded which). The chain's CDR3 is CASSPDRDDEQFF. In nucleotides, the CDR3 is TGTGCCAGCTCACCGGACAGGGATGATGAGCAGTTCTTC.